This is a list of T cell receptor beta chains from one sample in a study of cytomegalovirus exposure and HLA in healthy donors. Clones were sequenced by immunoSEQ multiplex PCR, and TCRdb holds only the in-frame ones, with some missing. The sample data list under 40,000 clones. Sequencing was carried out using PBMCs. Every receptor here comes from a female donor in good health and CMV-seronegative. CDR3s include the opening cysteine and the closing phenylalanine or tryptophan. The D gene is left open where the match is weak. Rows may omit the clone size; those that give it use once, few, many or a size class.

clone size: -
J gene: TRBJ2-5
V gene: TRBV18
D gene: -
CDR3 protein: CASSRVGGPETQYF
CDR3 DNA: TGTGCCAGCTCACGAGTGGGGGGTCCAGAGACCCAGTACTTC

clone size: -
J gene: TRBJ2-5
V gene: TRBV27
D gene: TRBD2
CDR3 protein: CASSFLTSGGNFISETQYF
CDR3 DNA: TGTGCCAGCAGTTTCTTGACTAGCGGGGGGAACTTCATCTCAGAGACCCAGTACTTC

clone size: -
J gene: TRBJ2-7
V gene: TRBV11-3
D gene: -
CDR3 protein: CASSLVKAQASEQYF
CDR3 DNA: TGTGCCAGCAGCTTAGTGAAGGCACAGGCTAGCGAGCAGTACTTC

clone size: -
J gene: TRBJ1-5
V gene: TRBV6-1
D gene: -
CDR3 protein: CASSEVRAWGQPQHF
CDR3 DNA: TGTGCCAGCAGTGAAGTTCGCGCCTGGGGCCAGCCCCAGCATTTT

clone size: -
J gene: TRBJ2-1
V gene: TRBV7-2
D gene: TRBD2
CDR3 protein: CASSYQSLAVYLNEQFF
CDR3 DNA: TGTGCCAGCAGCTACCAATCCCTAGCGGTATACCTCAATGAGCAGTTCTTC

clone size: -
J gene: TRBJ1-1
V gene: TRBV28
D gene: -
CDR3 protein: CASSLGGAGTINTEAFF
CDR3 DNA: TGTGCCAGCAGTTTGGGCGGAGCAGGGACTATCAACACTGAAGCTTTCTTT

clone size: -
J gene: TRBJ1-6
V gene: TRBV7-9
D gene: -
CDR3 protein: CASESHNSPLHF
CDR3 DNA: TGTGCCAGCGAGTCCCATAATTCACCCCTCCACTTT

clone size: -
J gene: TRBJ1-6
V gene: TRBV5-1
D gene: -
CDR3 protein: CASSLGTEDYNSPLHF
CDR3 DNA: TGCGCCAGCAGCTTGGGTACGGAGGATTATAATTCACCCCTCCACTTT

clone size: -
J gene: TRBJ2-2
V gene: TRBV5-1
D gene: -
CDR3 protein: CASSSGTRDGELFF
CDR3 DNA: TGCGCCAGCAGTTCCGGGACAAGGGACGGGGAGCTGTTTTTT

clone size: -
J gene: TRBJ2-5
V gene: TRBV7-6
D gene: -
CDR3 protein: CASSSQSGIQETQYF
CDR3 DNA: TGTGCCAGCAGCTCCCAAAGCGGCATCCAAGAGACCCAGTACTTC

clone size: -
J gene: TRBJ1-5
V gene: TRBV5-6
D gene: TRBD1
CDR3 protein: CASSWGQGDQPQHF
CDR3 DNA: TGTGCCAGCAGCTGGGGGCAGGGGGATCAGCCCCAGCATTTT

clone size: -
J gene: TRBJ1-2
V gene: TRBV5-4
D gene: -
CDR3 protein: CASSGTNYGYTF
CDR3 DNA: TGTGCCAGCAGCGGGACAAACTATGGCTACACCTTC

clone size: -
J gene: TRBJ2-2
V gene: TRBV5-1
D gene: -
CDR3 protein: CASSRSGDSTGELFF
CDR3 DNA: TGCGCCAGCAGCCGCTCCGGGGATTCCACCGGGGAGCTGTTTTTT

clone size: -
J gene: TRBJ1-1
V gene: TRBV5-4
D gene: TRBD1
CDR3 protein: CASRIGGTGLNTEAFF
CDR3 DNA: TGTGCCAGCAGGATTGGAGGGACAGGGTTGAACACTGAAGCTTTCTTT

clone size: -
J gene: TRBJ1-2
V gene: TRBV5-4
D gene: -
CDR3 protein: CASSHFTGSYGYTF
CDR3 DNA: TGTGCCAGCAGCCACTTTACAGGGAGCTATGGCTACACCTTC

clone size: medium-sized
J gene: TRBJ2-5
V gene: TRBV6-1
D gene: TRBD2
CDR3 protein: CASSEISGGQETQYF
CDR3 DNA: TGTGCCAGCAGTGAGATTTCGGGGGGCCAAGAGACCCAGTACTTC

clone size: -
J gene: TRBJ1-2
V gene: TRBV28
D gene: -
CDR3 protein: CASKGEYYTF
CDR3 DNA: TGTGCCAGCAAAGGGGAATACTACACCTTC

clone size: -
J gene: TRBJ1-2
V gene: TRBV4-1
D gene: -
CDR3 protein: CASSQEGRGYGYTF
CDR3 DNA: TGCGCCAGCAGCCAAGAAGGGCGGGGTTATGGCTACACCTTC

clone size: -
J gene: TRBJ1-1
V gene: TRBV5-3
D gene: -
CDR3 protein: CARSGGTGMNTEAFF
CDR3 DNA: TGTGCCAGAAGCGGGGGGACCGGGATGAACACTGAAGCTTTCTTT

clone size: -
J gene: TRBJ1-2
V gene: TRBV15
D gene: TRBD1
CDR3 protein: CATSLDVAGGWGYTF
CDR3 DNA: TGTGCCACCAGCTTGGACGTGGCAGGGGGCTGGGGCTACACCTTC

clone size: -
J gene: TRBJ1-5
V gene: TRBV6-6
D gene: TRBD1
CDR3 protein: CASSKPGTGNQPQHF
CDR3 DNA: TGTGCCAGCAGTAAGCCCGGGACAGGCAATCAGCCCCAGCATTTT

clone size: -
J gene: TRBJ1-1
V gene: TRBV18
D gene: TRBD1
CDR3 protein: CASSPRGQGVVNTEAFF
CDR3 DNA: TGTGCCAGCTCACCACGGGGACAGGGGGTCGTGAACACTGAAGCTTTCTTT

clone size: -
J gene: TRBJ2-2
V gene: TRBV6-5
D gene: TRBD1
CDR3 protein: CASSSRDRVDTGELFF
CDR3 DNA: TGTGCCAGCAGTTCCCGGGACAGGGTCGACACCGGGGAGCTGTTTTTT

clone size: -
J gene: TRBJ2-3
V gene: TRBV29-1
D gene: -
CDR3 protein: CSVGKSRWNPDTQYF
CDR3 DNA: TGCAGCGTCGGCAAGTCCAGGTGGAATCCCGATACGCAGTATTTT

clone size: -
J gene: TRBJ2-7
V gene: TRBV19
D gene: TRBD1
CDR3 protein: CASSIDRGYEQYF
CDR3 DNA: TGTGCCAGTTCTATAGACAGGGGCTACGAGCAGTACTTC

clone size: -
J gene: TRBJ1-2
V gene: TRBV5-4
D gene: -
CDR3 protein: CASSQPADYIDYGYTF
CDR3 DNA: TGTGCCAGCAGCCAACCCGCGGACTACATTGACTATGGCTACACCTTC

clone size: -
J gene: TRBJ2-1
V gene: TRBV20-1
D gene: -
CDR3 protein: CSAFGGNEQFF
CDR3 DNA: TGCAGTGCTTTCGGGGGAAATGAGCAGTTCTTC

clone size: -
J gene: TRBJ2-6
V gene: TRBV7-6
D gene: -
CDR3 protein: CASSLFRQISGANVLTF
CDR3 DNA: TGTGCCAGCAGCTTATTCCGACAGATCTCTGGGGCCAACGTCCTGACTTTC

clone size: -
J gene: TRBJ2-7
V gene: TRBV29-1
D gene: -
CDR3 protein: CSVNIPGLLSSEQYF
CDR3 DNA: TGCAGCGTGAACATACCGGGACTGCTATCCTCCGAGCAGTACTTC

clone size: -
J gene: TRBJ1-4
V gene: TRBV19
D gene: -
CDR3 protein: CASSMGRSTNEKLFF
CDR3 DNA: TGTGCCAGTAGTATGGGGAGGTCAACTAATGAAAAACTGTTTTTT

clone size: -
J gene: TRBJ1-1
V gene: TRBV19
D gene: -
CDR3 protein: CASSVRDTGRTEAFF
CDR3 DNA: TGTGCCAGTAGTGTCCGGGACACAGGTCGAACTGAAGCTTTCTTT

clone size: -
J gene: TRBJ2-2
V gene: TRBV2
D gene: -
CDR3 protein: CASSTGETGELFF
CDR3 DNA: TGTGCCAGCAGTACCGGGGAAACCGGGGAGCTGTTTTTT

clone size: -
J gene: TRBJ2-1
V gene: TRBV5-1
D gene: -
CDR3 protein: CASSLWTANNEQFF
CDR3 DNA: TGCGCCAGCAGCTTGTGGACAGCTAACAATGAGCAGTTCTTC

clone size: -
J gene: TRBJ1-6
V gene: TRBV12-5
D gene: TRBD1
CDR3 protein: CASGRPGTGSPLHF
CDR3 DNA: TGTGCTAGTGGTCGTCCCGGGACAGGTTCACCCCTCCACTTT

clone size: -
J gene: TRBJ1-6
V gene: TRBV10-3
D gene: TRBD1
CDR3 protein: CAISGQGANSPLHF
CDR3 DNA: TGTGCCATCAGTGGACAGGGGGCAAATTCACCCCTCCACTTT

clone size: -
J gene: TRBJ2-5
V gene: TRBV5-5
D gene: -
CDR3 protein: CASSWAGLAEETQYF
CDR3 DNA: TGTGCCAGCAGCTGGGCGGGACTCGCAGAGGAGACCCAGTACTTC

clone size: medium-sized
J gene: TRBJ2-7
V gene: TRBV7-2
D gene: TRBD1
CDR3 protein: CASSLGQGANEQYF
CDR3 DNA: TGTGCCAGCAGCTTAGGGCAGGGGGCAAACGAGCAGTACTTC

clone size: -
J gene: TRBJ2-5
V gene: TRBV4-1
D gene: TRBD2
CDR3 protein: CASSPDGGGMVGAQYF
CDR3 DNA: TGCGCCAGCAGCCCAGACGGCGGGGGGATGGTAGGGGCCCAGTACTTC

clone size: -
J gene: TRBJ2-3
V gene: TRBV6-5
D gene: TRBD2
CDR3 protein: CASKAGISTDTQYF
CDR3 DNA: TGTGCCAGCAAAGCGGGGATCAGCACAGATACGCAGTATTTT

clone size: -
J gene: TRBJ1-1
V gene: TRBV6-5
D gene: TRBD1
CDR3 protein: CASSSTGGNTEAFF
CDR3 DNA: TGTGCCAGCAGTTCCACAGGGGGGAACACTGAAGCTTTCTTT

clone size: -
J gene: TRBJ2-7
V gene: TRBV4-1
D gene: TRBD2
CDR3 protein: CASSQEPSGGEYEQYF
CDR3 DNA: TGCGCCAGCAGCCAAGAGCCTAGCGGGGGGGAATACGAGCAGTACTTC

clone size: -
J gene: TRBJ2-5
V gene: TRBV4-2
D gene: TRBD2
CDR3 protein: CASSQAGTSGGETQYF
CDR3 DNA: TGTGCCAGCAGCCAGGCCGGGACTAGCGGGGGAGAGACCCAGTACTTC

clone size: -
J gene: TRBJ1-5
V gene: TRBV27
D gene: -
CDR3 protein: CASSPTGNQPQHF
CDR3 DNA: TGTGCCAGCAGTCCCACAGGAAATCAGCCCCAGCATTTT

clone size: -
J gene: TRBJ1-6
V gene: TRBV7-8
D gene: -
CDR3 protein: CASSLPPGPQNSPLHF
CDR3 DNA: TGTGCCAGCAGCTTACCCCCAGGGCCCCAAAATTCACCCCTCCACTTT

clone size: -
J gene: TRBJ2-3
V gene: TRBV5-1
D gene: -
CDR3 protein: CASSLELAGSTDTQYF
CDR3 DNA: TGCGCCAGCAGCTTGGAACTAGCCGGCAGCACAGATACGCAGTATTTT

clone size: -
J gene: TRBJ1-6
V gene: TRBV5-5
D gene: TRBD1
CDR3 protein: CASSLIGGTYNSPLHF
CDR3 DNA: TGTGCCAGCAGCTTGATAGGGGGCACCTATAATTCACCCCTCCACTTT

clone size: -
J gene: TRBJ2-1
V gene: TRBV9
D gene: -
CDR3 protein: CASSVWATNEQFF
CDR3 DNA: TGTGCCAGCAGCGTCTGGGCAACCAATGAGCAGTTCTTC

clone size: -
J gene: TRBJ2-5
V gene: TRBV4-3
D gene: TRBD1
CDR3 protein: CASSPRTGQETQYF
CDR3 DNA: TGCGCCAGCAGCCCTCGGACAGGGCAAGAGACCCAGTACTTC

clone size: -
J gene: TRBJ2-3
V gene: TRBV2
D gene: -
CDR3 protein: CASSEVPTNLGDTQYF
CDR3 DNA: TGTGCCAGCAGTGAAGTACCGACAAACTTGGGTGATACGCAGTATTTT

clone size: -
J gene: TRBJ1-1
V gene: TRBV18
D gene: TRBD1
CDR3 protein: CASSPGQDTEAFF
CDR3 DNA: TGTGCCAGCTCCCCCGGACAGGACACTGAAGCTTTCTTT

clone size: -
J gene: TRBJ2-3
V gene: TRBV10-1
D gene: -
CDR3 protein: CASSPQVGPDTQYF
CDR3 DNA: TGCGCCAGCAGTCCCCAGGTGGGGCCAGATACGCAGTATTTT

clone size: -
J gene: TRBJ2-2
V gene: TRBV7-2
D gene: TRBD2
CDR3 protein: CASSREAGGQITGELFF
CDR3 DNA: TGTGCCAGCAGCCGAGAGGCGGGGGGGCAAATCACCGGGGAGCTGTTTTTT

clone size: -
J gene: TRBJ2-7
V gene: TRBV19
D gene: -
CDR3 protein: CASRPRGAFYEQYF
CDR3 DNA: TGTGCCAGTAGACCCCGGGGAGCCTTCTACGAGCAGTACTTC

clone size: -
J gene: TRBJ2-5
V gene: TRBV5-4
D gene: -
CDR3 protein: CASSSGGGPPQETQYF
CDR3 DNA: TGTGCCAGCAGCTCGGGAGGGGGCCCCCCCCAAGAGACCCAGTACTTC

clone size: -
J gene: TRBJ2-3
V gene: TRBV27
D gene: TRBD2
CDR3 protein: CASSLSPGGTTDTQYF
CDR3 DNA: TGTGCCAGCAGTTTATCTCCGGGAGGGACAACAGATACGCAGTATTTT

clone size: -
J gene: TRBJ2-1
V gene: TRBV11-3
D gene: -
CDR3 protein: CASATPGVNEQFF
CDR3 DNA: TGTGCCAGCGCCACGCCCGGGGTTAATGAGCAGTTCTTC

clone size: -
J gene: TRBJ2-7
V gene: TRBV19
D gene: TRBD1
CDR3 protein: CASSTGQGGYEQYF
CDR3 DNA: TGTGCCAGTAGTACAGGACAGGGGGGCTACGAGCAGTACTTC

clone size: -
J gene: TRBJ1-5
V gene: TRBV19
D gene: -
CDR3 protein: CASSIPGSNQPQHF
CDR3 DNA: TGTGCCAGTAGTATCCCAGGGAGCAATCAGCCCCAGCATTTT

clone size: -
J gene: TRBJ1-1
V gene: TRBV4-1
D gene: -
CDR3 protein: CASSQDAGSSEAFF
CDR3 DNA: TGCGCCAGCAGCCAAGATGCAGGGTCGTCTGAAGCTTTCTTT

clone size: -
J gene: TRBJ1-1
V gene: TRBV18
D gene: TRBD1
CDR3 protein: CASSELGSGGGTEAFF
CDR3 DNA: TGTGCCAGCTCTGAATTGGGGTCAGGGGGCGGGACTGAAGCTTTCTTT